These T cell receptor beta chains were read from a single sample in a study of metastatic and nonmetastatic thyroid tumors. TCRdb re-processed the PCR reads through MiXCR. Of about 40,000 clones in the sample, about a sixth were seen once. The sample comprised tumor tissue. These receptors all stem from a female donor with papillary thyroid cancer or a benign thyroid nodule (not recorded which). Some clones in this sample may be carry-over from other donors' samples. Both conserved end residues are trimmed from each CDR3.

TRBV11-3	TRBJ2-4	ASSLGRERDIQY
TRBV5-6	TRBJ1-2	ASSFIGASGYT
TRBV28	TRBJ2-2	AIGEVGWNTGELF
TRBV20-1	TRBJ1-3	SARGTVYTQTYSGNTIY
TRBV28	TRBJ2-5	ASSSSGRPQETQY
TRBV20-1	TRBJ2-7	SARAGEQY
TRBV7-9	TRBJ2-2	ASGRLDRTGELF
TRBV6-4	TRBJ1-1	ASSERENTEAF
TRBV6-6	TRBJ2-1	ASSYGTVGYNEQF
TRBV7-3	-	ASSQSVNSYNEQF
TRBV6-1	TRBJ2-1	ASSELAGSFNEQF
TRBV6-6	TRBJ2-5	ASSYQTGEETQY
TRBV12-3/TRBV12-4	TRBJ1-2	ASSSPGGGFGYT
TRBV20-1	TRBJ2-7	SASRSRSYEQY
TRBV5-6	TRBJ2-1	ASSSAGAQSSYNEQF
TRBV7-8	TRBJ1-1	ASSLVTAWLNTEAF
TRBV11-2	TRBJ1-2	ANSLDKNPVYGYT
TRBV19	TRBJ1-2	ASSTRTGTKVEEGT
TRBV10-3	TRBJ1-1	AISDGLGTEAF
TRBV7-2	TRBJ1-1	ASSLVAGEGTEAF
TRBV5-1	TRBJ2-3	ANSLAGCLRTDTQY
TRBV30	TRBJ2-2	AWSRPGTLELF
TRBV20-1	TRBJ1-1	SAIRQGFTEAF
TRBV28	TRBJ2-7	ASSFLRSVGQQY
TRBV6-1	TRBJ1-5	ASSALGVNGNQPQH
TRBV4-2	TRBJ2-7	ASSQADPIGSVRAQY
TRBV12-3/TRBV12-4	TRBJ2-1	ASSFSGPTYNEQF
TRBV7-2	TRBJ2-5	ASSLGGGLGTQY
TRBV25-1	TRBJ2-2	ASSATGGTGELF
TRBV7-9	TRBJ2-7	ASSSGQGGEQY
TRBV5-5	TRBJ2-5	ASSVQGLETQY
TRBV7-9	TRBJ2-2	ASSFPTGELF
TRBV3-1	TRBJ1-5	ASSQSQGSNQPQH
TRBV20-1	TRBJ2-7	SASDSGRAYEQY
TRBV9	TRBJ2-1	ASSVQGGNEQF
TRBV11-1	TRBJ2-7	ASSPSLPSAGGREQY